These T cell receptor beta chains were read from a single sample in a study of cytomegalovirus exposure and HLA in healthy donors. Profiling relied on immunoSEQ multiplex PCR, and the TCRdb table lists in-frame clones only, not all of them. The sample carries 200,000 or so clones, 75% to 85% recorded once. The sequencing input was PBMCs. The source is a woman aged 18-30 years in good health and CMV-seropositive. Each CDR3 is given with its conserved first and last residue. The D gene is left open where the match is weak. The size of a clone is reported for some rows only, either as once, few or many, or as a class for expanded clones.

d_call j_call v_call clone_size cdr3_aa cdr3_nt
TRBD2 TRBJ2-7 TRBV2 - CASSPSGGSYEQYF TGTGCCAGCAGTCCAAGCGGGGGCTCCTACGAGCAGTACTTC
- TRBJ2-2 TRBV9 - CASSVGGQYNRELFF TGTGCCAGCAGCGTAGGTGGACAGTACAATCGGGAGCTGTTTTTT
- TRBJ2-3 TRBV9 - CASSVEGWITDTQYF TGTGCCAGCAGCGTAGAGGGGTGGATAACAGATACGCAGTATTTT
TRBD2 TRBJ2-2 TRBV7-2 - CASSSGLAWAGGELFF TGTGCCAGCAGCTCGGGACTAGCCTGGGCCGGCGGGGAGCTGTTTTTT
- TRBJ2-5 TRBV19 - CASSKVRTSGETQYF TGTGCCAGTAGTAAGGTACGGACCTCGGGGGAGACCCAGTACTTC
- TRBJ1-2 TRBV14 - CASSQDLRGVYGYTF TGTGCCAGCAGCCAAGACTTAAGGGGCGTCTATGGCTACACCTTC
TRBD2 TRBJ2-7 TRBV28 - CASTSMGGVQVGEQYF TGTGCCAGCACCTCCATGGGGGGGGTCCAGGTAGGCGAGCAGTACTTC
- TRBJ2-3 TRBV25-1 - CAAGDTQYF TGTGCCGCGGGGGATACGCAGTATTTT
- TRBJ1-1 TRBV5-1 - CASSLEPGMMNTEAFF TGCGCCAGCAGCTTGGAGCCGGGGATGATGAACACTGAAGCTTTCTTT
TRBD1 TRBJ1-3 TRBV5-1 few CASSLAGGRGAGNTIYF TGCGCCAGCAGCTTGGCTGGCGGCAGGGGGGCTGGAAACACCATATATTTT
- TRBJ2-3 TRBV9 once CASSQGVTASTDTQYF TGTGCCAGCAGCCAGGGTGTCACGGCTAGCACAGATACGCAGTATTTT
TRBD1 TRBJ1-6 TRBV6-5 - CASRPGGTGSPLHF TGTGCCAGCAGACCAGGGGGCACGGGCTCACCCCTCCACTTT
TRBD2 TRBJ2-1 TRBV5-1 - CASSALVASGGYNEQFF TGCGCCAGCAGCGCGCTGGTAGCTAGCGGGGGATACAATGAGCAGTTCTTC
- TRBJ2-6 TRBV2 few CASSARFSGANVLTF TGTGCCAGCAGTGCCAGGTTCTCTGGGGCCAACGTCCTGACTTTC
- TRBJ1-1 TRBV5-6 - CASSSPGGSGVAFF TGTGCCAGCAGCTCCCCTGGGGGGAGCGGGGTAGCTTTCTTT
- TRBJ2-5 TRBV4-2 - CASSQYSGEQETQYF TGTGCCAGCAGCCAATATTCAGGGGAACAAGAGACCCAGTACTTC
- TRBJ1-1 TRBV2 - CASSIGEDTEAFF TGTGCCAGCAGCATAGGGGAGGACACTGAAGCTTTCTTT
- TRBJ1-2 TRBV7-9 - CASSLERGDYGYTF TGTGCCAGCAGCTTAGAGCGGGGGGACTATGGCTACACCTTC
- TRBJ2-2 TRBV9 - CASSGPGHRELFF TGTGCCAGCAGCGGACCGGGACACCGGGAGCTGTTTTTT
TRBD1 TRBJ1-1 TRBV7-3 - CASSMGQGMNTEAFF TGTGCCAGCAGCATGGGACAGGGGATGAACACTGAAGCTTTCTTT
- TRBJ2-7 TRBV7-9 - CASSLVAGFDEQYF TGTGCCAGCAGCTTAGTAGCAGGGTTCGACGAGCAGTACTTC
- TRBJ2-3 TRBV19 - CASSLSRFGTDTQYF TGTGCCAGTAGCCTCTCGAGGTTTGGCACAGATACGCAGTATTTT